The 31 T cell receptor beta chains reported below all come from one sample, sequenced in a study of blood T cell repertoires in COVID-19. Assay used: immunoSEQ multiplex PCR; TCRdb lists only in-frame clones, some missing. The sample lists about 150,000 clones, around four fifths occurring once. The material sequenced was peripheral blood. These receptors were obtained from a woman aged 80 or over with acute or convalescent COVID-19.

This chain links TRBV9 with TRBJ1-5; 9 bases are shared with TRBD1. The length of the CDR3 is 15 residues. With V trimmed by 3 bases and J by 6 bases, 7 bases remained unmatched. The germline gives CDR1 SGDLS, CDR2 YYNGEE. The CDR3 here is CASSASGTGLQPQHF. The CDR3 nucleotides are TGTGCCAGCAGCGCGTCCGGGACAGGGCTTCAGCCCCAGCATTTT.

The sample holds one count of this clone. The gene calls are TRBV6-6 and TRBJ2-7, with D maybe TRBD2 (6 bases). Trimming removed 8 bases from V and 2 bases from J, with 7 bases in between. The germline V gene has CDR1 MNHNY and CDR2 SVGAGI (reference sequence). This CDR3 is 11 amino acids long. The CDR3 DNA sequence: TGTGCCAGCGGGACTGCCTACGAGCAGTACTTC. Its protein is CASGTAYEQYF.

This clone was seen a few times. This chain uses TRBV6-5 with TRBJ1-1, with TRBD1 matching 8 bases. Losses at the gene ends were 8 bases for V and 3 bases for J; bases not matched to a gene: 8. This CDR3 comprises 14 residues. CDR1 is MNHEY and CDR2 is SVGAGI in the germline V gene. This CDR3 reads CASVLYRGDTEAFF. In nucleotides, the CDR3 is TGTGCCAGCGTTCTGTACAGGGGGGACACTGAAGCTTTCTTT.

The CDR3 DNA is TGTGCCAGTAGTATAACGGAGGGATGGGACAATGAGCAGTTCTTC. Amino acid sequence: CASSITEGWDNEQFF. J is TRBJ2-1 and V is TRBV19; a weak D match, TRBD2 (6 bases). V was clipped by 2 bases and J by 5 bases, with 13 bases between them. This CDR3 is 15 amino acids long. Per the germline V gene, CDR1 is LNHDA and CDR2 is SQIVND (reference sequence).

The V and J genes are TRBV5-1 and TRBJ2-5; TRBD1 agrees at 7 bases. V lost 1 base to trimming and J lost 4 bases; unmatched junction nucleotides: 4. This CDR3 contains 14 residues. Germline V CDR1 and CDR2: SGHRS, YFSETQ. In DNA form, the CDR3 reads TGCGCCAGCAGCTTGTACAGGGGTGGAGAGACCCAGTACTTC. Amino acid sequence: CASSLYRGGETQYF.

The rearrangement uses TRBV2 and TRBJ1-5, with D possibly matching TRBD1 (5 bases). V lost 8 bases to trimming and J lost 1 base, with 12 bases between them. This CDR3 comprises 14 residues. The germline gives CDR1 SNHLY, CDR2 FYNNEI. DNA of the CDR3: TGTGCCAGCCACCAGGGAGGGAGCAATCAGCCCCAGCATTTT. Translated, it gives CASHQGGSNQPQHF.

The V gene is TRBV7-6, the J gene TRBJ1-5; no clear D gene. Germline V lookup: CDR1 SGHVS, CDR2 FNYEAQ. The ends were cut back, 5 bases at V and 7 bases at J, with 12 bases in the middle. This CDR3 spans 13 amino acids. The CDR3 here is CASSTRTGQPQHF. The CDR3 DNA sequence: TGTGCCAGCAGCACACGTACGGGACAGCCCCAGCATTTT.

The genes are TRBV5-6 and TRBJ2-7, with 7 bases aligning to TRBD1. The CDR3 is 17 amino acids. V trimming: 4 bases; J trimming: 2 bases; junction bases outside the gene matches: 15. Germline CDR1 is SGHDT and CDR2 is YYEEEE. CDR3 in DNA: TGTGCCAGCAGCGCTAAACCCCCGGACAGGCCTACCTACGAGCAGTACTTC. Its translation: CASSAKPPDRPTYEQYF.

This clone was observed a single time. This sequence joins TRBV24-1 and TRBJ1-2; 7 positions agree with TRBD1. Looked up from germline, CDR1 is KGHDR and CDR2 is SFDVKD. This CDR3 region has 13 residues. Trimming cost V 6 bases and J 2 bases; bases outside gene matches: 2. Here the CDR3 reads CATSSTGNYGYTF. The DNA for the CDR3 is TGTGCCACCAGTTCGACAGGGAACTATGGCTACACCTTC.

This clone was recorded only once. Other DNA sequences in this specimen translate into the identical CDR3. The chain has TRBV18 and TRBJ2-5; 7 nucleotides align to TRBD1. The J segment lost 1 base and the V segment lost 2 bases, leaving 1 base of the junction unmatched. Germline CDR1 and CDR2: KGHSH and LQKENI. The CDR3 totals 14 residues. CDR3 residues: CASSPDRVQETQYF. The CDR3, as DNA: TGTGCCAGCTCACCAGACAGGGTCCAAGAGACCCAGTACTTC.

The rearrangement links TRBV6-5 to TRBJ2-1, with a weak D call TRBD2 (5 bases). The germline V gene encodes CDR1 MNHEY and CDR2 SVGAGI. V was trimmed by 0 bases and J by 0 bases, leaving 9 bases between them. The CDR3 consists of 16 residues. The CDR3 DNA sequence: TGTGCCAGCAGTTACTCCTCGGGAACCTCCTACAATGAGCAGTTCTTC. It specifies CASSYSSGTSYNEQFF.

The J gene is TRBJ2-2, the V gene TRBV3-1 (or the pseudogene TRBV3-2), with D tentatively TRBD1 (5 bases). V lost 4 bases and J 6 bases, leaving 12 bases between the germline ends. CDR1 is LGHDT, CDR2 YNNKEL, per germline (reference sequence). The CDR3 contains 14 residues. CDR3 loop: CASSPNQGSGELFF. CDR3 nucleotide sequence: TGTGCCAGCAGCCCAAATCAGGGTTCCGGGGAGCTGTTTTTT.

This clone occurred many times. The chain combines TRBV3-1 (or the pseudogene TRBV3-2) with TRBJ1-6; TRBD1 matches at 10 bases. V was pared by 0 bases and J by 7 bases, with 12 bases of the junction left unmatched. This CDR3 is 19 amino acids long. CDR1 and CDR2 (germline): LGHDT, YNNKEL (reference sequence). As DNA, the CDR3 is TGTGCCAGCAGCCAAGAAAGGACGGGCCCGGGACAGGGGAATTCACCCCTCCACTTT. As protein: CASSQERTGPGQGNSPLHF.

The gene calls are TRBV10-3 and TRBJ1-5; 8 bases align to TRBD1. J was trimmed by 5 bases and V by 5 bases; bases with no gene match: 8. Looked up from germline, CDR1 is ENHRY and CDR2 is SYGVKD. The CDR3 is 15 residues long. The CDR3 protein is CAISRRQGIDQPQHF. Written as DNA, the CDR3 is TGTGCCATCAGTCGGAGACAGGGGATTGATCAGCCCCAGCATTTT.

The V call is TRBV7-6, the J call TRBJ1-1; no clear D. CDR3 size: 13 residues. V was shortened by 6 bases and J by 0 bases, with 8 bases between the two germline ends. From germline, CDR1 is SGHVS and CDR2 FNYEAQ. The CDR3 coding sequence is TGTGCCAGCAGGCGGCAGTTGAACACTGAAGCTTTCTTT. Its protein is CASRRQLNTEAFF.

In this sample, this clone turned up a few times. The chain employs TRBV19 and TRBJ1-4; 8 nucleotides agree with TRBD1. The length of the CDR3 is 15 residues. Germline V CDR1 and CDR2: LNHDA, SQIVND (reference sequence). V was pared by 1 base and J by 8 bases, with 6 bases of the junction left unmatched. Here the CDR3 DNA reads TGTGCCAGTAGTATAGGGGGGACAGGTCGCGAAAAACTGTTTTTT. It specifies CASSIGGTGREKLFF.

The genes are TRBV30 and TRBJ1-5; TRBD1 might be the D (6 bases). The germline V gene encodes CDR1 GTSNPN and CDR2 SVGIG (reference sequence). There are 14 residues in the CDR3. V shed 1 base and J shed 4 bases, with 11 bases lying between them. DNA for the CDR3: TGTGCCTGGAGTGCAGCGCAGGGGAATCAGCCCCAGCATTTT. Amino acid sequence: CAWSAAQGNQPQHF.

This chain joins TRBV5-5 and TRBJ2-1; 9 nucleotides match TRBD1. Germline values: CDR1 SGHKS, CDR2 YYEKEE (reference sequence). J gave up 9 bases and V 4 bases, and 5 bases lay outside the gene matches. The CDR3 is 13 amino acids. CDR3 loop: CASSRDREFEQFF. Here the CDR3 DNA reads TGTGCCAGCAGCCGGGACAGGGAATTTGAGCAGTTCTTC.

CDR3 bases: TGTGCCAGCAGCACCGGGACAGGGTTATTCGAGCAGTACTTC. This codes for CASSTGTGLFEQYF. The chain has TRBV7-9 and TRBJ2-7; 9 bases align to TRBD1. This CDR3 has 14 residues. The V and J ends lost 5 bases and 6 bases, in that order; junction bases with no gene match: 8. Germline CDR1 reads SEHNR; CDR2 reads FQNEAQ (reference sequence).

The chain joins TRBV27 to TRBJ2-7, with 8 bases fitting TRBD1. V was pared by 8 bases and J by 6 bases, with 9 bases of the junction left unmatched. The CDR3 runs 13 residues. Germline V gene sequence: CDR1 MNHEY, CDR2 SMNVEV (reference sequence). CDR3 sequence reads: CASSSLRGREQYF. The CDR3 nucleotides are TGTGCCAGCTCTTCCCTCAGGGGGCGCGAGCAGTACTTC.

The chain has TRBV6-6 and TRBJ2-1; 7 bases are shared with TRBD2. With 6 bases clipped from V and 11 bases from J, the junction kept 7 bases outside the gene matches. The CDR3 runs 12 residues. CDR1 MNHNY and CDR2 SVGAGI come from the germline V gene (reference sequence). CDR3 DNA sequence: TGTGCCAGCAGACTTCTAGCGGACCAGCAGTTCTTC. This translates into CASRLLADQQFF.

This chain joins TRBV11-2 and TRBJ1-4; D not resolved. The germline V gene has CDR1 SGHAT and CDR2 FQNNGV. With 4 bases removed from V and 8 bases from J, the gap between germline ends came to 14 bases. The CDR3 runs 14 residues. This CDR3 reads CASSSSLVEEKLFF. For the CDR3, the DNA is TGTGCCAGCAGCTCCAGTCTGGTGGAGGAAAAACTGTTTTTT.

The rearrangement joins TRBV4-2 to TRBJ1-2, with TRBD1 as a possible D gene (6 bases). The CDR3 extends over 14 amino acids. V was cut by 0 bases and J by 7 bases, with 12 bases left in between. Germline CDR1 and CDR2: LGHNA and YNFKEQ. The CDR3 coding sequence is TGTGCCAGCAGCCAAGAGCAGGGGATCTCTGGCTACACCTTC. Residues: CASSQEQGISGYTF.

CDR3 DNA sequence: TGTGCCAGCAGCCCAGACGGGGGGTATGGCTACACCTTC. It translates to CASSPDGGYGYTF. V is TRBV7-2 and J is TRBJ1-2, with D possibly being TRBD1 (5 bases). CDR1 is SGHTA, CDR2 FQGNSA, per germline. CDR3 size: 13 residues. V was cut by 5 bases and J by 5 bases, with 12 bases left in between.

This chain uses TRBV11-1 with TRBJ2-3; TRBD2 might be the D (5 bases). V was cut by 1 base and J by 3 bases, with 8 bases left in between. The CDR3 contains 14 residues. CDR1 is SGHAT and CDR2 is FQDESV in the germline V gene (reference sequence). The CDR3 spells CASSLGSGTDTQYF. CDR3 bases: TGTGCCAGCAGCTTAGGCTCGGGGACAGATACGCAGTATTTT.

The chain employs TRBV6-2 or TRBV6-3 and TRBJ1-1, with 7 bases lining up with TRBD1. The CDR3 length is 16 residues. Per germline, CDR1 MNHEY and CDR2 SVGEGT. After removal of 2 bases from V and 1 base from J, the junction contained 7 bases not matched to a gene. CDR3 DNA: TGTGCCAGCAGTTACAAGACAGGGAGGTCGAACACTGAAGCTTTCTTT. This codes for CASSYKTGRSNTEAFF.

V gene TRBV18 combines with J gene TRBJ1-6, with 7 bases identical to TRBD1. This CDR3 is 15 amino acids long. The germline V gene has CDR1 KGHSH and CDR2 LQKENI. Losses at the gene ends were 1 base for V and 13 bases for J; bases not matched to a gene: 10. The CDR3 nucleotides read TGTGCCAGCTCACCACGAGACAGGGATAATTTCCCCCTCCACTTT. Translation: CASSPRDRDNFPLHF.

The chain carries TRBV7-9 and TRBJ2-1, with 7 bases fitting TRBD2. The CDR3 length is 15 residues. Trimming removed 5 bases from V and 7 bases from J; junction bases left unmatched: 11. CDR1 and CDR2 from the germline V gene are SEHNR and FQNEAQ (reference sequence). Written as DNA, the CDR3 is TGTGCCAGCAGCCCGGACTATTTGGGGGGGAATGAGCAGTTCTTC. This translates into CASSPDYLGGNEQFF.

This sequence joins TRBV3-1 (or the pseudogene TRBV3-2) and TRBJ1-2, with 9 bases matching TRBD1. Germline values: CDR1 LGHDT, CDR2 YNNKEL (reference sequence). V lost 5 bases, J lost 8 bases, and 0 bases stayed unmatched. The CDR3 length is 11 residues. CDR3 protein: CASSDRGGYTF. As DNA, the CDR3 is TGTGCCAGCAGCGACAGGGGGGGCTACACCTTC.

The CDR3 sequence: CASSYSGTEANEQFF. Here the CDR3 DNA reads TGTGCCAGCAGCTATTCCGGGACTGAGGCGAATGAGCAGTTCTTC. The chain is built from TRBV3-1 (or the pseudogene TRBV3-2) and TRBJ2-1; weak D call: TRBD2 (6 bases). Per the germline V gene, CDR1 is LGHDT and CDR2 is YNNKEL (reference sequence). V was cut by 5 bases and J by 7 bases, with 18 bases left in between. The CDR3 runs to 15 residues.

V usage is TRBV7-2 and J usage is TRBJ1-6; D gene ambiguous. The CDR3 length is 13 residues. Per the germline V gene, CDR1 is SGHTA and CDR2 is FQGNSA. Trimming removed 6 bases at V and 9 bases at J, with 12 bases between. The CDR3 reads CASRSIHSSPLHF. DNA of the CDR3: TGTGCCAGCAGGTCTATTCACAGTTCACCCCTCCACTTT.